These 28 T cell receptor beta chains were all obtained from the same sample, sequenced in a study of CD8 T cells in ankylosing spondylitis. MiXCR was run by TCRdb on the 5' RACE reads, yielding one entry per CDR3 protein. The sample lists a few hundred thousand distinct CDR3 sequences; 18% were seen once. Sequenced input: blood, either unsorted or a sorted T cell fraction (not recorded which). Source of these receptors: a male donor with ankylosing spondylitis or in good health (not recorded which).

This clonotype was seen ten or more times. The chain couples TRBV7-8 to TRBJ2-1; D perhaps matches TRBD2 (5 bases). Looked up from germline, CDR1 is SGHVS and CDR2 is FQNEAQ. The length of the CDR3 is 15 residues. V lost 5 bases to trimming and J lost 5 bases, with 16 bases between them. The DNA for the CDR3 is TGTGCCAGCAGCCCCCCACCTGTGGAGGACAATGAGCAGTTCTTC. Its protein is CASSPPPVEDNEQFF.

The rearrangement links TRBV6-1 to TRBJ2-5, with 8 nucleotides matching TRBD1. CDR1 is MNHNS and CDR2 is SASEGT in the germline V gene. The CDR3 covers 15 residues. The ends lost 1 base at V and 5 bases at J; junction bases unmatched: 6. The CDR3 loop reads CASSEEDRAQETQYF. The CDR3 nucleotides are TGTGCCAGCAGTGAAGAGGACAGGGCCCAGGAGACCCAGTACTTC.

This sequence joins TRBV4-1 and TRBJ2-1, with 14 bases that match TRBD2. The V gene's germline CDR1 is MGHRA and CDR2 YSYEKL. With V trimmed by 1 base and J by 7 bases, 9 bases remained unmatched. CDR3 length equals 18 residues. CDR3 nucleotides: TGCGCCAGCAGCCAAGGACCTCCCAGGACTAGCGGGAGGAATGAGCAGTTCTTC. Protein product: CASSQGPPRTSGRNEQFF.

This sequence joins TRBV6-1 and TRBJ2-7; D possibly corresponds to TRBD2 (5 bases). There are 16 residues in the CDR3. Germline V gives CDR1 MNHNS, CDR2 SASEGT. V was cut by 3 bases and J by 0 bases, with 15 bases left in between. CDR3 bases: TGTGCCAGCAGTGACCTCGACGGACTTAGCTCCTACGAGCAGTACTTC. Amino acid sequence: CASSDLDGLSSYEQYF.

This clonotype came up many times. CDR3 sequence reads: CASSSGLALGEQYF. The CDR3 coding sequence is TGTGCCAGCAGCTCCGGACTAGCGTTGGGCGAGCAGTACTTC. The chain employs TRBV13 and TRBJ2-7, with 9 positions matching TRBD2. The CDR3 has 14 amino acids. With V trimmed by 4 bases and J by 6 bases, 7 bases remained unmatched. Germline V lookup: CDR1 PRHDT, CDR2 FYEKMQ (reference sequence).

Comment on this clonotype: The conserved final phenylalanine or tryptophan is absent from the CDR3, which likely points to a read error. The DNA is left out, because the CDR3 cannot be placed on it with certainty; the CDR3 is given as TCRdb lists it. The CDR3 sequence is CSVAGLAGEFRN. This chain links TRBV29-1 with TRBJ2-7; no check of the table's D call, TRBD2, against the DNA was made. CDR1 is SQVTM, CDR2 ANQGSEA, per germline. The CDR3 is 12 amino acids in total, end residues counted.

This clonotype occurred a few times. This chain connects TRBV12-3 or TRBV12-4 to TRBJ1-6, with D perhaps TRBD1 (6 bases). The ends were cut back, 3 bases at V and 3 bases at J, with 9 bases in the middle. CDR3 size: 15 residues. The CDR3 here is CASSFGQNYNSPLHF. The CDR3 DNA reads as TGTGCCAGCAGTTTCGGACAGAACTATAATTCACCCCTCCACTTT.

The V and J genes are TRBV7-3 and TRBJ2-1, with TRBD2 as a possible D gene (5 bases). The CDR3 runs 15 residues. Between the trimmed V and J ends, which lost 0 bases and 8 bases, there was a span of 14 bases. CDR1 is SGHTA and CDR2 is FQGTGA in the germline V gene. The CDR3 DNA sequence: TGTGCCAGCAGCTTAACCGGAATAGCGAGGGATGAGCAGTTCTTC. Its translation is CASSLTGIARDEQFF.

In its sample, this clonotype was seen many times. CDR3 DNA sequence: TGTGCCAGCAGTGTAGCGAGGGAGATTTCCTACGAGCAGTACTTC. Its protein is CASSVAREISYEQYF. This rearrangement joins TRBV28 to TRBJ2-7, with D possibly TRBD2 on 5 matching bases. Per the germline V gene, CDR1 is MDHEN and CDR2 is SYDVKM. The V gene lost 5 bases and the J gene lost 1 base, with 15 bases spanning the gap. The length of the CDR3 is 15 residues.

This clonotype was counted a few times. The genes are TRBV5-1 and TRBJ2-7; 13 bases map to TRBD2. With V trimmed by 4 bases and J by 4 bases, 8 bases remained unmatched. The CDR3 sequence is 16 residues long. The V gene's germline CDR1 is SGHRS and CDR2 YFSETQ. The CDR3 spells CASSRRTSGSRYEQYF. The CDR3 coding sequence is TGCGCCAGCAGCCGGAGGACTAGCGGGAGTAGGTACGAGCAGTACTTC.

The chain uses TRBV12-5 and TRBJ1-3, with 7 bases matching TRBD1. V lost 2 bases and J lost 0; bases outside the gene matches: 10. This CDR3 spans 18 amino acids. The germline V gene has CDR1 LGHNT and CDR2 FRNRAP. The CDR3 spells CASGLPPGQLSSGNTIYF. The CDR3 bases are TGTGCTAGTGGTTTGCCCCCGGGACAGCTCTCCTCTGGAAACACCATATATTTT.

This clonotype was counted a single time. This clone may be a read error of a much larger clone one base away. This CDR3 is CSVEDWQGGPYEQYF. The CDR3 DNA follows: TGCAGCGTTGAAGATTGGCAGGGGGGTCCCTACGAGCAGTACTTC. The gene calls are TRBV29-1 and TRBJ2-7; possible D gene TRBD1, 7 bases. The germline CDR1 and CDR2 sequences are SQVTM and ANQGSEA. V gave up 0 bases and J gave up 2 bases, with 14 bases separating them. This CDR3 is 15 amino acids long.

CDR3 DNA sequence: TGTGCCAGCAGCCCCACCCGGGGGAGCCTCTACAATGAGCAGTTCTTC. Amino acid sequence: CASSPTRGSLYNEQFF. The genes are TRBV7-2 and TRBJ2-1; D may be TRBD2 (6 bases). V was trimmed by 5 bases and J by 3 bases, leaving 17 bases between them. The CDR3 totals 16 residues. CDR1 and CDR2 (germline): SGHTA, FQGNSA.

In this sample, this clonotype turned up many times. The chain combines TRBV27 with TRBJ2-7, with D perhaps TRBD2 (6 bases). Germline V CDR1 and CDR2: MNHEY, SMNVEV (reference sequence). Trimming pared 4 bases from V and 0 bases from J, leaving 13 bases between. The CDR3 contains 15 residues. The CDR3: CASSSREAFSYEQYF. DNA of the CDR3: TGTGCCAGCAGTTCGAGGGAGGCCTTCTCCTACGAGCAGTACTTC.

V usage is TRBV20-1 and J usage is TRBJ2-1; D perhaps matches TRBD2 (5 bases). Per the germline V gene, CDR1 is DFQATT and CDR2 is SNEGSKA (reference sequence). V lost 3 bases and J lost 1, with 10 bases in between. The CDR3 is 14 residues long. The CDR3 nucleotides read TGCAGTGCTAGCCCCCGCGGGTCCTACAATGAGCAGTTCTTC. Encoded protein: CSASPRGSYNEQFF.

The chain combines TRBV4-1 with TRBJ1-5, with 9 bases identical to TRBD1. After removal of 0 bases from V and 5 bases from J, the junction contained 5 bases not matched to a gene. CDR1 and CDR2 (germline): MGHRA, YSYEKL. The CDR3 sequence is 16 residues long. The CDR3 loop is CASSQDLQGAYQPQHF. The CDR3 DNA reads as TGCGCCAGCAGCCAAGATCTACAGGGGGCTTATCAGCCCCAGCATTTT.

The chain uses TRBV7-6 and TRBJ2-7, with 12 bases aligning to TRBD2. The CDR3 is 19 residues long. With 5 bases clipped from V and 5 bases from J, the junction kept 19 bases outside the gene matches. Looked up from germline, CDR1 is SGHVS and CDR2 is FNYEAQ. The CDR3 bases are TGTGCCAGCAGCGCCGTTATCCGGACTAGCGGGACAAAAGGCGACGAGCAGTACTTC. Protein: CASSAVIRTSGTKGDEQYF.

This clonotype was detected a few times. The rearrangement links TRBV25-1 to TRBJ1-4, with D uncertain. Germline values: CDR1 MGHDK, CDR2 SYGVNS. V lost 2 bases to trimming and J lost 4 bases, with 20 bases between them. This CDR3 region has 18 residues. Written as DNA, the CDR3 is TGTGCCAGCAGTGAAGAACCCCGGACGGACGACTATAATGAAAAACTGTTTTTT. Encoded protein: CASSEEPRTDDYNEKLFF.

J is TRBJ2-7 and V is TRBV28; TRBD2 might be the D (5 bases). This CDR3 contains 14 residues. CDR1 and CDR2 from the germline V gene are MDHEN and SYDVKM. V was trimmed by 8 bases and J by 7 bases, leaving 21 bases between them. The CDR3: CASGPPLSGSEQYF. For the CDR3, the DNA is TGTGCCAGCGGCCCCCCGCTCTCGGGGAGTGAGCAGTACTTC.

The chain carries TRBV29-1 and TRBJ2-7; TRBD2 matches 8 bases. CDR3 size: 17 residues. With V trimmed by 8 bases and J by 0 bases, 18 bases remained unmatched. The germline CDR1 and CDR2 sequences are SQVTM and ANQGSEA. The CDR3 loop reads CSTGGKREPSSSYEQYF. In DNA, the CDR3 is TGCAGCACCGGGGGGAAGCGGGAGCCTTCGAGCTCCTACGAGCAGTACTTC.

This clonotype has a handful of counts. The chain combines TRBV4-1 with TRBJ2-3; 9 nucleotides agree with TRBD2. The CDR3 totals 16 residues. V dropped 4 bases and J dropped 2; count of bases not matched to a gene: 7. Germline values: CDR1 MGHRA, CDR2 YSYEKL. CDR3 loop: CASSRFSGGTTDTQYF. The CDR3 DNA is TGCGCCAGCAGCCGTTTCAGCGGGGGGACCACAGATACGCAGTATTTT.

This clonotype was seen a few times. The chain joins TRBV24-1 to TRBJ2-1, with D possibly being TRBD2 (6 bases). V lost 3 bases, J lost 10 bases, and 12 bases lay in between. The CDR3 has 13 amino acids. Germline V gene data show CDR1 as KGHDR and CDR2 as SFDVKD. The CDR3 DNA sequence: TGTGCCACCAGTGATCTTAGCGGATCAGAGCAGTTCTTC. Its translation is CATSDLSGSEQFF.

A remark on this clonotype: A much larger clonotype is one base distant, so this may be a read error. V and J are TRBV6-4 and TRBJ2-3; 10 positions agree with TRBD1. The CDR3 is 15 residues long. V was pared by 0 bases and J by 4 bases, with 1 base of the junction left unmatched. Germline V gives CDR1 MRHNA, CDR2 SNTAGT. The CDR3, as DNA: TGTGCCAGCAGTGACTCGACAGGGGGCGCAGATACGCAGTATTTT. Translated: CASSDSTGGADTQYF.

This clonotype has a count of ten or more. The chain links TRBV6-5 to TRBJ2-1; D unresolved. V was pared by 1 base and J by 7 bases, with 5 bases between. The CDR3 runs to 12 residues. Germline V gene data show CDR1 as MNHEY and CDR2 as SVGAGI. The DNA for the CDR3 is TGTGCCAGCAGTTACTTAGGGAATGAGCAGTTCTTC. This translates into CASSYLGNEQFF.

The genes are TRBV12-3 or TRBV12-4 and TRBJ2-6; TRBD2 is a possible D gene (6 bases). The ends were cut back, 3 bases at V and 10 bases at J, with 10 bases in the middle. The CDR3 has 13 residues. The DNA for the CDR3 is TGTGCCAGCAGTTTGGGACTTGCGAACGTCCTGACTTTC. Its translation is CASSLGLANVLTF.

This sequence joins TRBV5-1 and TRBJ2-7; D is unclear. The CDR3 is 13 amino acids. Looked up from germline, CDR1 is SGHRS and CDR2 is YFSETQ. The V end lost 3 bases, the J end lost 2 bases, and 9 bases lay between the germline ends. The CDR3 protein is CASSSGPTYEQYF. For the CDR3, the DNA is TGCGCCAGCAGCTCGGGCCCAACCTACGAGCAGTACTTC.

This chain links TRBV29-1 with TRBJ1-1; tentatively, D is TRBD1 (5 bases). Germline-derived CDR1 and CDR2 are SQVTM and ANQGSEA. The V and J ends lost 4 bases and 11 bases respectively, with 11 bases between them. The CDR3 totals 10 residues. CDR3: CSVVSGEAFF. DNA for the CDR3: TGCAGCGTTGTTTCGGGGGAGGCTTTCTTT.

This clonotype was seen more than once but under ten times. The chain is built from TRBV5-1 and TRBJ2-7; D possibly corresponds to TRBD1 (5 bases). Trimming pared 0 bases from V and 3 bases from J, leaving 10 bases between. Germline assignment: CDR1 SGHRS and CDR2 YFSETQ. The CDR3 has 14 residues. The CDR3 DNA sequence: TGCGCCAGCAGCTTGGATCAGGGTCACTACGAGCAGTACTTC. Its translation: CASSLDQGHYEQYF.